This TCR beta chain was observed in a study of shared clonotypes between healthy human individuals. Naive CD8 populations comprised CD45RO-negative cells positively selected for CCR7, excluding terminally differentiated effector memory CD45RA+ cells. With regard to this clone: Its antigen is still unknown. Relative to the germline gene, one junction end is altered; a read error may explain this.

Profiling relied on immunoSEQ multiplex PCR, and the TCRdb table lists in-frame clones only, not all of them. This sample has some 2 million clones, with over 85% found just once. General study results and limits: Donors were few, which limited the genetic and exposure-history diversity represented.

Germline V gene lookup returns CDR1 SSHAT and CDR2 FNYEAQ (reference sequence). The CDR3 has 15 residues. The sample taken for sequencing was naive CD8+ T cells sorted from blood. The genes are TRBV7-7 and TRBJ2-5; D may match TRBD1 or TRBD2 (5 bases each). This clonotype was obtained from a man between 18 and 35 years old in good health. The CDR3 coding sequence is TGTGCTAGCAGCTTAACCCAGGGTGAGGGAGAGACCCAGTACTTC. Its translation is CASSLTQGEGETQYF.